This TCR beta chain was recovered during a study of blood T cell repertoires in COVID-19. On the study more broadly: Samples representing acute and convalescent COVID-19 were sourced from the United States, Italy and Spain.

This clone was seen a handful of times. V gave up 0 bases and J gave up 7 bases, with 13 bases separating them. The CDR3 spans 16 residues. Germline V CDR1 and CDR2: SGHAT, FQNNGV. Original data processing: Cell counts per sample came from amplifying reference gene primers. The table came from immunoSEQ multiplex PCR; TCRdb's copy has only in-frame clones and leaves some out. Clonal size and the V and J genes are those of that table, whereas D and trimming came from the DNA. Counted here are some 70,000 clones, approximately 86% occurring once; the ten biggest clones make up approximately 6.6%. The TCR originated in a man between 60 and 75 years old with acute or convalescent COVID-19. This chain links TRBV11-2 with TRBJ1-6, with D possibly matching TRBD1 (6 bases). Sequencing was done on a sample of peripheral blood. In DNA, the CDR3 is TGTGCCAGCAGCTTAGATGAGGCAGGGGTAAATTCACCCCTCCACTTT. This codes for CASSLDEAGVNSPLHF. Complete variable domain (other parts from reference TRBV11-2 and TRBJ1-6): EAGVAQSPRYKIIEKRQSVAFWCNPISGHATLYWYQQILGQGPKLLIQFQNNGVVDDSQLPKDRFSAERLKGVDSTLKIQPAKLEDSAVYLCASSLDEAGVNSPLHFGNGTRLTVT.